This record looks at one T cell receptor (beta chain) sequence and its context. Its antigen remains unidentified. Other nucleotide sequences in the sample specify the same CDR3. This specimen belongs to a study of T cell responses to AZD1222 COVID-19 vaccine. Study findings and constraints: At study baseline, merely over 5 AZD1222 recipients were seropositive.

This CDR3 is built from 15 residues. The V gene lost 0 bases and the J gene lost 1 base, with 6 bases spanning the gap. Looked up from germline, CDR1 is KGHSH and CDR2 is LQKENI. Profiling relied on immunoSEQ multiplex PCR, and the TCRdb table lists in-frame clones only, not all of them. Among 130,000 to 150,000 clones, 80% to 90% were seen once, and the ten largest hold around 1.6%. This receptor was taken from an adult in good health. The specimen comprised peripheral blood, sampled on day 0 of AZD1222 vaccination. This sequence joins TRBV18 and TRBJ2-2; D is unresolved. The CDR3 coding sequence is TGTGCCAGCTCACCACCAGGCCTGAACACCGGGGAGCTGTTTTTT. It specifies CASSPPGLNTGELFF. Based on the CDR3 plus reference TRBV18 and TRBJ2-2, the full variable domain is NAGVMQNPRHLVRRRGQEARLRCSPMKGHSHVYWYRQLPEEGLKFMVYLQKENIIDESGMPKERFSAEFPKEGPSILRIQQVVRGDSAAYFCASSPPGLNTGELFFGEGSRLTVL.